This T cell receptor beta chain comes out of a study of T cell repertoires in cytomegalovirus infection. Study overall: Matching HLA type, along with CMV infection, was indicated by public TCR beta signatures. Regarding the study as a whole: Using cumulative public TCR beta family frequency, the authors identified those who carried CMV together with the relevant HLA.

The V segment lost 3 bases and the J segment 6 bases; nucleotides outside the gene matches: 3. Germline-derived CDR1 and CDR2 are SGHDT and YYEEEE. CDR3 length: 14 residues. Worth noting for this clonotype: The target antigen is unknown.

TCRdb re-called the reads through MiXCR, storing one row per CDR3 protein. The top ten hold around 2.8% of the sample, which has about 740,000 distinct CDR3 sequences, roughly 35% seen once. J is TRBJ2-1 and V is TRBV5-6; 10 bases line up with TRBD1. The sequence came from a human donor in good health (CMV status not recorded). Some clones in this sample may be carry-over from other donors' samples. The material sequenced was PBMCs. The CDR3 spells CASSWGQGFNEQFF. Written as DNA, the CDR3 is TGTGCCAGCAGCTGGGGACAGGGGTTCAATGAGCAGTTCTTC.